This is a list of T cell receptor beta chains from one sample in a study of cytomegalovirus exposure and HLA in healthy donors. Data came from immunoSEQ multiplex PCR; TCRdb stores just in-frame clones and leaves some out. The sample shows 300,000 or so clones, 70% to 90% of them seen only once. Sequences were obtained from PBMCs. The receptors were gathered from a woman aged 40-49 years in good health and CMV-seropositive. The CDR3 runs from the conserved cysteine through the conserved F or W. D genes are given only for firm matches. The listing skips clone size in some rows; elsewhere it reads once, few, many or a size class.

v_gene,j_gene,abundance,d_gene,CDR3nt,CDR3aa
TRBV5-6,TRBJ1-2,few,TRBD1,TGTGCCAGCAGCTTGGTCCCGGGACAGGGGGCAGGTGGCTACACCTTC,CASSLVPGQGAGGYTF
TRBV7-9,TRBJ2-1,.,TRBD2,TGTGCCAGCAGCCGCGAACTGACTAGCGGGAGGGTCAATGAGCAGTTCTTC,CASSRELTSGRVNEQFF
TRBV19,TRBJ2-7,.,TRBD1,TGTGCCAGTAGTATAGGAACAGGGACAGTCGACGAGCAGTACTTC,CASSIGTGTVDEQYF
TRBV18,TRBJ1-5,.,.,TGTGCCAGCTCATATACGTCCCAGGTTAGCAATCAGCCCCAGCATTTT,CASSYTSQVSNQPQHF
TRBV28,TRBJ2-7,.,TRBD1,TGTGCCAGCAGTTCACAGGGGAACGAGCAGTACTTC,CASSSQGNEQYF
TRBV9,TRBJ2-1,.,.,TGTGCCAGCAGCCTTATTGACAAGGCCTCCTACAATGAGCAGTTCTTC,CASSLIDKASYNEQFF
TRBV9,TRBJ2-1,.,TRBD2,TGTGCCAGCAGCCTGGGGACTAGCGGGGTCTATTACAATGAGCAGTTCTTC,CASSLGTSGVYYNEQFF
TRBV29-1,TRBJ2-5,.,TRBD1,TGCAGCGTTGACGGGTTGGGACAGTTCCAAGAGACCCAGTACTTC,CSVDGLGQFQETQYF
TRBV9,TRBJ2-3,.,TRBD1,TGTGCCAGCAGCGTGGGGGACAGGGGGCTAGGGACAGATACGCAGTATTTT,CASSVGDRGLGTDTQYF
TRBV29-1,TRBJ2-7,.,.,TGCAGCGTTGAAGTCAGGGACGAGCAGTACTTC,CSVEVRDEQYF
TRBV5-6,TRBJ1-1,.,.,TGTGCCAGCAGCGGACTCGGACAGCGGAGCACTGAAGCTTTCTTT,CASSGLGQRSTEAFF
TRBV11-3,TRBJ1-1,.,.,TGTGCCAGCAGCTTAGATGGAGGGATGAACACTGAAGCTTTCTTT,CASSLDGGMNTEAFF
TRBV28,TRBJ2-3,.,TRBD2,TGTGCCAGCAGCCCCCTTCCCGGGACTAGCGAAACCCATACGCCACTCTTT,CASSPLPGTSETHTPLF
TRBV7-9,TRBJ1-1,.,.,TGTTCCAGCAGCTTAGGGGACAAGAACACTGAAGCTTTCTTT,CSSSLGDKNTEAFF
TRBV28,TRBJ2-5,.,.,TGTGCCAGCAGTCTACGACTAGCAGGGGCTCAAGAGACCCAGTACTTC,CASSLRLAGAQETQYF
TRBV5-5,TRBJ2-1,few,TRBD2,TGTGCCAGCGCTACGGGAGGCGGTTTAAGCTCCTACAATGAGCAGTTCTTC,CASATGGGLSSYNEQFF
TRBV7-9,TRBJ2-7,.,.,TGTGCCAGCAGCTTAGGGCGGGAACCCCGGGAGCAGTACTTC,CASSLGREPREQYF
TRBV5-6,TRBJ1-3,.,TRBD1,TGTGCCAGCAGAGGGACAGGGGCTGGAAACACCATATATTTT,CASRGTGAGNTIYF
TRBV6-6,TRBJ2-2,.,TRBD1,TGTGCCAGCAGTTACTATGAGGGGGCGGGCGGGGAGCTGTTTTTT,CASSYYEGAGGELFF
TRBV19,TRBJ2-5,.,TRBD2,TGTGCCAGTAGTCCCGGCGGACTAGCGGGAGGGCGCGAGACCCAGTACTTC,CASSPGGLAGGRETQYF
TRBV6-1,TRBJ1-6,.,.,TGTGCCAGCAGTGAACGGGAGGGGCAGCGATCACCCCTCCACTTT,CASSEREGQRSPLHF
TRBV7-9,TRBJ1-1,.,TRBD1,TGTGCCAGCAGCTTAGGACAGGGAGGAGGTACTGAAGCTTTCTTT,CASSLGQGGGTEAFF
TRBV5-4,TRBJ2-5,.,TRBD2,TGTGCCAGCAGCTCAGTGGCTAGCGGGAGACGGGCGGAGACCCAGTACTTC,CASSSVASGRRAETQYF
TRBV9,TRBJ2-7,.,TRBD2,TGTGCCAGCAGCGTAGGGACTAGTCTGATCTACGAGCAGTACTTC,CASSVGTSLIYEQYF
TRBV4-2,TRBJ2-7,once,TRBD1,TGTGCCAGCAGCCAGGTCTTAGGGGGCACCGGAAGCTACGAGCAGTACTTC,CASSQVLGGTGSYEQYF
TRBV28,TRBJ1-5,.,.,TGTGCCAGCAGTCCCCCCCGCGGGGTCAATCAGCCCCAGCATTTT,CASSPPRGVNQPQHF
TRBV7-3,TRBJ2-2,.,TRBD1,TGTGCCAGCAGCTTAACCACAGGGGCTTCCACCGGGGAGCTGTTTTTT,CASSLTTGASTGELFF
TRBV9,TRBJ2-5,.,TRBD2,TGTGCCAGCAGCGTAGCAGCGGGGACGGTACAAGAGACCCAGTACTTC,CASSVAAGTVQETQYF
TRBV28,TRBJ1-1,.,TRBD1,TGTGCCAGCAGTTCCAGGACAGGGGTCCGCACTGAAGCTTTCTTT,CASSSRTGVRTEAFF
TRBV30,TRBJ1-3,.,.,TGTGCCTGGAGCCTATCCGACAGCGCCTCTGGAAACACCATATATTTT,CAWSLSDSASGNTIYF
TRBV5-4,TRBJ2-7,few,TRBD1,TGTGCCAGCAGCGCGGGACAGGGGCGTTTAGTCGAGCAGTACTTC,CASSAGQGRLVEQYF
TRBV7-9,TRBJ2-7,.,.,TGTGCCAGCAGTTTCGCCCCCGGTGCGGGTACGTACGAGCAGTACTTC,CASSFAPGAGTYEQYF
TRBV2,TRBJ1-2,.,.,TGTGCCAGCAGGGCAGACTATGGCTACACCTTC,CASRADYGYTF
TRBV7-2,TRBJ2-7,.,TRBD2,TGTGCCAGCAGCTCCAGGAGGGAGACTAGCCAAAACTCCTACGAGCAGTACTTC,CASSSRRETSQNSYEQYF
TRBV7-9,TRBJ2-1,.,TRBD1,TGTGCCAGCAGCTTTACGGGCCGAGGGGGCTTTTACAATGAGCAGTTCTTC,CASSFTGRGGFYNEQFF
TRBV27,TRBJ2-7,.,TRBD2,TGTGCCAGCAGGGGAGCGGGAGAACCTTACGAGCAGTACTTC,CASRGAGEPYEQYF
TRBV7-2,TRBJ1-1,few,.,TGTGCCAGCAACTTAGCACGGTGGTCGAGTGAAGCTTTCTTT,CASNLARWSSEAFF
TRBV7-3,TRBJ2-3,.,TRBD1,TGTGCCAGCAGCTTAACTAGGACAGGGGGAGGCACAGATACGCAGTATTTT,CASSLTRTGGGTDTQYF
TRBV13,TRBJ2-7,once,.,TGTGCCAGCAGCTTAATGGCGGTTCTCTACGAGCAGTACTTC,CASSLMAVLYEQYF
TRBV5-4,TRBJ2-3,once,.,TGTGCCAGCAGCGGTGGTGGGAGCCGCACAGATACGCAGTATTTT,CASSGGGSRTDTQYF
TRBV2,TRBJ2-3,.,TRBD1,TGTGCCAGCAGCCCGGACAGGGCGAGCACAGATACGCAGTATTTT,CASSPDRASTDTQYF
TRBV30,TRBJ2-7,.,.,TGTGCCTGGAGTGCGAACAGGCATCCCTACGAGCAGTACTTC,CAWSANRHPYEQYF
TRBV5-1,TRBJ2-1,once,.,TGCGCCAGCAGCTTGGGGGGCCAAAGGTCCTACAATGAGCAGTTCTTC,CASSLGGQRSYNEQFF
TRBV5-1,TRBJ2-3,.,.,TGCGCCAGCAGCGCGGCGGACTTAAGCACAGATACGCAGTATTTT,CASSAADLSTDTQYF
TRBV2,TRBJ2-1,.,.,TGTGCCAGCAGTCACCCCTCCGACAGAATAATCAATGAGCAGTTCTTC,CASSHPSDRIINEQFF
TRBV18,TRBJ1-1,.,.,TGTGCCAGCTCACCACTTGTAGGGGTAAACACTGAAGCTTTCTTT,CASSPLVGVNTEAFF
TRBV5-1,TRBJ2-5,.,TRBD1,TGCGCCAGCAGCTTTACAGGGGAAGAGACCCAGTACTTC,CASSFTGEETQYF
TRBV4-2,TRBJ2-7,.,TRBD1,TGTGCCAGCAGCTTCCATACCGGGACAGGAGTCTACGAGCAGTACTTC,CASSFHTGTGVYEQYF
TRBV20-1,TRBJ1-2,once,.,TGCAGTGCCCCCATCGGGTATGGCTACACCTTC,CSAPIGYGYTF
TRBV10-1,TRBJ2-1,.,TRBD2,TGCGCCAGCAGTCGCAGGGGAGCGGGAGTTACTGAGCAGTTCTTC,CASSRRGAGVTEQFF
TRBV6-6,TRBJ2-1,.,TRBD2,TGTGCCAGCAGCTCCCGACTAGCGGGAGTAATGGGTGAGCAGTTCTTC,CASSSRLAGVMGEQFF